One and the same sample provided the 32 T cell receptor beta chains below, sequenced in a study of blood T cell repertoires in COVID-19. Assay: immunoSEQ multiplex PCR; the TCRdb copy retains only in-frame clones and omits some. The top ten hold 6% to 7.5% of the sample, which has some 150,000 clones, around 83% seen once. Sequencing was done on a sample of peripheral blood. All receptors derive from a woman aged 80 or over in a cohort sampled during active or convalescent COVID-19.

The chain has TRBV2 and TRBJ2-1; the D is unclear. Trimming left V 7 bases short and J 3 bases short, with 13 bases between. This CDR3 comprises 14 residues. CDR1 is SNHLY, CDR2 FYNNEI, per germline. In nucleotides, the CDR3 is TGTGCCAGCACCCCAACTTCTTTCTACAATGAGCAGTTCTTC. Translating gives CASTPTSFYNEQFF.

The chain employs TRBV6-4 and TRBJ2-2, with TRBD2 matching 7 bases. The CDR3 has 14 residues. Germline V lookup: CDR1 MRHNA, CDR2 SNTAGT. Losses at the gene ends were 4 bases for V and 2 bases for J; bases not matched to a gene: 1. CDR3 sequence (DNA): TGTGCCAGCAGTGGGACTAGAAACACCGGGGAGCTGTTTTTT. Translated, it gives CASSGTRNTGELFF.

This chain uses TRBV3-1 (or the pseudogene TRBV3-2) with TRBJ1-2, with 8 nucleotides matching TRBD1. The J segment lost 5 bases and the V segment lost 0 bases, leaving 5 bases of the junction unmatched. CDR1 is LGHDT and CDR2 is YNNKEL in the germline V gene (reference sequence). The CDR3 is 15 amino acids. CDR3 sequence reads: CASSQEAGGLYGYTF. CDR3 nucleotides: TGTGCCAGCAGCCAAGAGGCAGGGGGCTTATATGGCTACACCTTC.

The J gene is TRBJ2-7, the V gene TRBV20-1; 7 bases are shared with TRBD2. The CDR3 contains 13 residues. From germline, CDR1 is DFQATT and CDR2 SNEGSKA (reference sequence). Losses at the gene ends were 3 bases for V and 3 bases for J; bases not matched to a gene: 5. In nucleotides, the CDR3 is TGCAGTGCTAGTAAAGGGGAGGGCTACGAGCAGTACTTC. As protein: CSASKGEGYEQYF.

This chain joins TRBV4-1 and TRBJ1-1; D gene uncertain. Trimming removed 0 bases at V and 1 base at J, with 9 bases between. Germline V gives CDR1 MGHRA, CDR2 YSYEKL. CDR3 length equals 15 residues. The CDR3 here is CASSQDLRGNTEAFF. CDR3 in DNA: TGCGCCAGCAGCCAAGATCTGCGGGGGAACACTGAAGCTTTCTTT.

This clone has only one observation. The chain carries TRBV15 and TRBJ1-1; 8 bases map to TRBD1. Germline CDR1 LNHNV, CDR2 YYDKDF (reference sequence). The CDR3 consists of 14 residues. V lost 7 bases and J lost 6; bases outside the gene matches: 10. The CDR3 here is CATTYRTGIAEAFF. The CDR3 DNA reads TGTGCCACCACTTATAGGACAGGGATAGCTGAAGCTTTCTTT.

The V and J genes are TRBV5-8 and TRBJ2-3; D gene unclear. Germline-derived CDR1 and CDR2 are SGHTS and YDEGEE. This CDR3 contains 15 residues. V lost 0 bases, J lost 1 base, and 9 bases lay in between. The CDR3 here is CASSLEPTRTDTQYF. The CDR3 nucleotides are TGTGCCAGCAGCTTGGAGCCCACTCGCACAGATACGCAGTATTTT.

The chain has TRBV4-2 and TRBJ1-4, with 9 nucleotides matching TRBD1. The CDR3 contains 18 residues. Germline values: CDR1 LGHNA, CDR2 YNFKEQ. V was pared by 0 bases and J by 2 bases, with 7 bases of the junction left unmatched. The CDR3, as DNA: TGTGCCAGCAGCCAAGATCGGACAGGGGAAGTCACTAATGAAAAACTGTTTTTT. Its protein product is CASSQDRTGEVTNEKLFF.

J is TRBJ1-2 and V is TRBV28, with TRBD1 identical over 9 bases. The germline CDR1 and CDR2 sequences are MDHEN and SYDVKM. This CDR3 contains 14 residues. Trimming took 6 bases from V and 4 from J; bases not matched to a gene: 6. CDR3 sequence reads: CASRRQGGPYGYTF. CDR3 coding DNA: TGTGCCAGCAGACGACAGGGGGGCCCCTATGGCTACACCTTC.

The rearrangement links TRBV5-1 to TRBJ2-7, with 7 bases aligning to TRBD1. The CDR3 loop spans 12 amino acids. Trimming at V came to 0 bases and at J to 6 bases, leaving 0 bases not matched to a gene. The germline CDR1 and CDR2 sequences are SGHRS and YFSETQ. CDR3 protein: CASSLDRGEQYF. The CDR3 nucleotides read TGCGCCAGCAGCTTGGACAGGGGCGAGCAGTACTTC. Looking up the rest from reference TRBV5-1 and TRBJ2-7 gives the full variable domain: KAGVTQTPRYLIKTRGQQVTLSCSPISGHRSVSWYQQTPGQGLQFLFEYFSETQRNKGNFPGRFSGRQFSNSRSEMNVSTLELGDSALYLCASSLDRGEQYFGPGTRLTVT.

The chain has TRBV21-1 and TRBJ2-7; the table's TRBD2 call for D was not verified on the DNA. TRBV21-1 counts as a pseudogene. This CDR3 has 14 amino acids. The CDR3 loop reads CASSTPRAFYEQYV. CDR3 DNA sequence: TGTGCCAGCAGCACCCCACGCGCATTCTACGAGCAGTACGTC.

This chain connects TRBV19 to TRBJ1-2; perhaps TRBD1 as D (5 bases). The CDR3 is 15 residues long. Trimming cost V 3 bases and J 9 bases, with 20 bases left between them. Per the germline V gene, CDR1 is LNHDA and CDR2 is SQIVND (reference sequence). The CDR3 reads CASSIVGPRGERYTF. In DNA form, the CDR3 reads TGTGCCAGTAGTATTGTAGGGCCAAGGGGTGAACGCTACACCTTC. The full variable domain, its missing parts supplied by reference TRBV19 and TRBJ1-2, is DGGITQSPKYLFRKEGQNVTLSCEQNLNHDAMYWYRQDPGQGLRLIYYSQIVNDFQKGDIAEGYSVSREKKESFPLTVTSAQKNPTAFYLCASSIVGPRGERYTFGSGTRLTVV.

This chain links TRBV24-1 with TRBJ1-1; tentatively, D is TRBD1 (5 bases). V lost 4 bases and J 5 bases, leaving 10 bases between the germline ends. CDR1 and CDR2 (germline): KGHDR, SFDVKD. The CDR3 covers 13 residues. CDR3 bases: TGTGCCACCAGTGACGGGGGGACGACTGAAGCTTTCTTT. It translates to CATSDGGTTEAFF.

The chain links TRBV18 to TRBJ2-5, with TRBD2 as a possible D gene (6 bases). The V and J ends lost 3 bases and 5 bases respectively, with 10 bases between them. From germline, CDR1 is KGHSH and CDR2 LQKENI. The CDR3 totals 13 residues. The CDR3 DNA reads TGTGCCAGCTCACCGTCGGGGGTGGAGACCCAGTACTTC. Its protein is CASSPSGVETQYF.

Only one count was recorded for this clone. CDR3 sequence (DNA): TGTGCCAGCAGCCTTTTATTGTATGGCTACACCTTC. It is translated as CASSLLLYGYTF. The rearrangement joins TRBV11-2 to TRBJ1-2; D gene unclear. The germline gives CDR1 SGHAT, CDR2 FQNNGV. Between the trimmed V and J ends, which lost 5 bases and 5 bases, there was a span of 9 bases. The CDR3 spans 12 residues.

The rearrangement links TRBV20-1 to TRBJ1-2; D is unresolved. V dropped 5 bases and J dropped 10 bases, with 11 bases sitting between them. The CDR3 is 10 amino acids. Germline assignment: CDR1 DFQATT and CDR2 SNEGSKA (reference sequence). Here the CDR3 reads CSAGETLYTF. CDR3 DNA sequence: TGCAGTGCTGGGGAGACTCTCTACACCTTC.

About this clone itself: The junction shows a germline mismatch at one end, possibly a read error. The chain employs TRBV11-2 and TRBJ1-2, with 8 positions matching TRBD1. CDR3 size: 13 residues. The germline V gene encodes CDR1 SGHAT and CDR2 FQNNGV. The CDR3 DNA follows: TGTGCCAGCAGCGTAGACAGGGGTTATGGCTACACCTTC. Its protein product is CASSVDRGYGYTF.

This sequence joins TRBV29-1 and TRBJ1-1; 9 nucleotides line up with TRBD1. The CDR3 extends over 15 amino acids. J was trimmed by 4 bases and V by 3 bases; bases with no gene match: 9. CDR1 SQVTM and CDR2 ANQGSEA come from the germline V gene. CDR3 DNA: TGCAGCGTTGACCACAGGGGGCGAGTCCCCACTGAAGCTTTCTTT. It yields the protein CSVDHRGRVPTEAFF.

The V gene is TRBV5-4, the J gene TRBJ2-3; possibly TRBD1 for D (6 bases). The CDR3 extends over 18 amino acids. CDR1 and CDR2 (germline): SGHNT, YYREEE (reference sequence). V shed 6 bases and J shed 0 bases, with 23 bases lying between them. The CDR3 loop is CASTSRGGKSFSTDTQYF. The CDR3 nucleotides are TGTGCCAGCACCTCCAGGGGTGGTAAGAGCTTCAGCACAGATACGCAGTATTTT.

The chain recombines TRBV10-3 with TRBJ1-1; 10 bases are a match to TRBD1. The germline CDR1 and CDR2 sequences are ENHRY and SYGVKD. V lost 4 bases, J lost 1 base, and 9 bases stayed unmatched. The CDR3 is made up of 17 amino acids. CDR3 region: CAISGTGGGSANTEAFF. The CDR3 region has the DNA TGTGCCATCAGTGGGACAGGGGGGGGATCCGCGAACACTGAAGCTTTCTTT.

The rearrangement uses TRBV7-2 and TRBJ2-1; TRBD2 matches at 14 bases. The CDR3 length is 16 residues. V trimming: 5 bases; J trimming: 3 bases; junction bases outside the gene matches: 3. Germline V gene lookup returns CDR1 SGHTA and CDR2 FQGNSA. In DNA form, the CDR3 reads TGTGCCAGCAGCCGGACTAGCGGGGGGCACTACAATGAGCAGTTCTTC. Translated, it gives CASSRTSGGHYNEQFF.

The chain combines TRBV4-1 with TRBJ2-4, with TRBD1 matching 9 bases. After removal of 4 bases from V and 4 bases from J, the junction contained 5 bases not matched to a gene. This CDR3 has 15 residues. The germline gives CDR1 MGHRA, CDR2 YSYEKL. The CDR3, as DNA: TGCGCCAGCAGCCCTCGGACAGGGGCGAAAAACATTCAGTACTTC. This encodes CASSPRTGAKNIQYF.

The rearrangement joins TRBV5-1 to TRBJ2-3; perhaps TRBD2 as D (5 bases). Germline V lookup: CDR1 SGHRS, CDR2 YFSETQ. V lost 5 bases and J lost 4, with 14 bases in between. The CDR3 covers 14 residues. The CDR3 protein is CASRSFPGSDTQYF. The CDR3 DNA follows: TGCGCCAGCAGATCCTTTCCGGGATCAGATACGCAGTATTTT. Supplemented by reference TRBV5-1 and TRBJ2-3, the full variable domain reads KAGVTQTPRYLIKTRGQQVTLSCSPISGHRSVSWYQQTPGQGLQFLFEYFSETQRNKGNFPGRFSGRQFSNSRSEMNVSTLELGDSALYLCASRSFPGSDTQYFGPGTRLTVL.

The V and J genes are TRBV3-1 (or the pseudogene TRBV3-2) and TRBJ1-1, with 7 bases that match TRBD1. The CDR3 totals 14 residues. Trimming removed 2 bases from V and 8 bases from J; junction bases left unmatched: 8. Per the germline V gene, CDR1 is LGHDT and CDR2 is YNNKEL (reference sequence). The CDR3 is CASSQRDRLMEAFF. Written as DNA, the CDR3 is TGTGCCAGCAGCCAACGGGACAGATTAATGGAAGCTTTCTTT.

The V gene is TRBV5-1, the J gene TRBJ1-1; 7 nucleotides agree with TRBD1. The CDR3 contains 16 residues. The V gene's germline CDR1 is SGHRS and CDR2 YFSETQ. V was pared by 0 bases and J by 1 base, with 6 bases of the junction left unmatched. CDR3 region: CASSLASGQRNTEAFF. The CDR3 DNA reads TGCGCCAGCAGCTTGGCTTCGGGACAGAGGAACACTGAAGCTTTCTTT.

A single count supports this clone. The chain combines TRBV20-1 with TRBJ2-7, with D possibly being TRBD2 (6 bases). V was trimmed by 3 bases and J by 6 bases, leaving 9 bases between them. This CDR3 region has 11 residues. Germline CDR1 and CDR2: DFQATT and SNEGSKA (reference sequence). This chain's CDR3 is CSASLGGEQYV. The CDR3 DNA is TGCAGTGCTAGCCTCGGGGGCGAGCAGTACGTC.

This chain uses TRBV7-9 with TRBJ1-6, with TRBD1 matching 8 bases. CDR3 length equals 15 residues. The junction had 2 bases not matched to a gene; V was cut back by 0 bases and J by 7 bases. Germline V gene sequence: CDR1 SEHNR, CDR2 FQNEAQ (reference sequence). The CDR3 spells CASSLADRGNSPLHF. CDR3 in DNA: TGTGCCAGCAGCTTAGCCGACAGGGGAAATTCACCCCTCCACTTT. Filled out from reference TRBV7-9 and TRBJ1-6, the complete variable domain reads DTGVSQNPRHKITKRGQNVTFRCDPISEHNRLYWYRQTLGQGPEFLTYFQNEAQLEKSRLLSDRFSAERPKGSFSTLEIQRTEQGDSAMYLCASSLADRGNSPLHFGNGTRLTVT.

The J gene is TRBJ2-1, the V gene TRBV5-6; D remains ambiguous. Trimming took off 4 bases at V and 7 bases at J, with 21 bases between the two ends. The CDR3 spans 16 residues. Germline lookup yields CDR1 SGHDT and CDR2 YYEEEE. CDR3 sequence: CASSDLVGSGENEQFF. The CDR3 bases are TGTGCCAGCAGCGACCTAGTCGGTTCTGGCGAGAATGAGCAGTTCTTC.

The genes are TRBV7-2 and TRBJ2-3, with TRBD2 matching 12 bases. V shed 7 bases and J 2 bases; nucleotides not matched to a gene: 4. The V gene's germline CDR1 is SGHTA and CDR2 FQGNSA. The CDR3 contains 15 residues. CDR3 protein: CASTWTSGVTDTQYF. The CDR3 nucleotides read TGTGCCAGCACGTGGACTAGCGGGGTCACAGATACGCAGTATTTT.

This clone was observed once. CDR3 nucleotide sequence: TGTGCCAGCGGAGGGAGGGCTCTCAATGAGCAGTTCTTC. Residues: CASGGRALNEQFF. The gene calls are TRBV5-6 and TRBJ2-1; TRBD2 matches at 7 bases. This CDR3 region has 13 residues. CDR1 is SGHDT and CDR2 is YYEEEE in the germline V gene. V lost 7 bases and J lost 6; bases outside the gene matches: 7.

The V gene is TRBV27, the J gene TRBJ1-2; D is possibly TRBD1 (5 bases). V gave up 5 bases and J gave up 5 bases, with 15 bases separating them. The germline V gene has CDR1 MNHEY and CDR2 SMNVEV (reference sequence). This CDR3 contains 14 residues. CDR3: CASSRSGGLYGYTF. DNA of the CDR3: TGTGCCAGCAGTAGATCCGGGGGACTTTATGGCTACACCTTC.

This chain connects TRBV6-5 to TRBJ2-1, with 9 bases matching TRBD2. The CDR3 is 16 amino acids. The germline CDR1 and CDR2 sequences are MNHEY and SVGAGI. With V trimmed by 0 bases and J by 6 bases, 6 bases remained unmatched. CDR3 residues: CASSYSRTSVGNEQFF. CDR3 DNA: TGTGCCAGCAGTTACTCGAGGACTAGCGTGGGCAATGAGCAGTTCTTC.